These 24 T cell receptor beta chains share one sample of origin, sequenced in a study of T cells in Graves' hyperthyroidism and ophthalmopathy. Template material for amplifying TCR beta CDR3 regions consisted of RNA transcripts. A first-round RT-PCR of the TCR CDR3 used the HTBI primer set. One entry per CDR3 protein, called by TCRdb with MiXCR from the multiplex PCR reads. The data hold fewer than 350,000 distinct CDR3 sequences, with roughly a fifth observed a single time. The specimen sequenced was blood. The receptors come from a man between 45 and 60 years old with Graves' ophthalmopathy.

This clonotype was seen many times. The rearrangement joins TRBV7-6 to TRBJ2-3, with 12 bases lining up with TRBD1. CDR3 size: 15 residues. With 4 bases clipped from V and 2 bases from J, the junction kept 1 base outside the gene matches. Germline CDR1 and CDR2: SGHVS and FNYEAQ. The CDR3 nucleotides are TGTGCCAGCAGCTCGGGACAGGGGGCCACAGATACGCAGTATTTT. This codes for CASSSGQGATDTQYF.

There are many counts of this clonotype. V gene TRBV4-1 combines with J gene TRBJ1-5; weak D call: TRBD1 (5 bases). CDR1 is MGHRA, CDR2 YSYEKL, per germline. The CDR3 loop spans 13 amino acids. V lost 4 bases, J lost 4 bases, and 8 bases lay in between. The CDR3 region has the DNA TGCGCCAGCAGCCCGGGGGGAAATCAGCCCCAGCATTTT. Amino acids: CASSPGGNQPQHF.

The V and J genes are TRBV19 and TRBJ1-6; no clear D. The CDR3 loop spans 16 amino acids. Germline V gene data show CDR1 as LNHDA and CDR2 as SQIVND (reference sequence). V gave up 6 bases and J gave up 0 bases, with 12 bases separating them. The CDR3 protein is CASRDRTSSYNSPLHF. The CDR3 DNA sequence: TGTGCCAGTAGGGACCGGACGAGCTCCTATAATTCACCCCTCCACTTT.

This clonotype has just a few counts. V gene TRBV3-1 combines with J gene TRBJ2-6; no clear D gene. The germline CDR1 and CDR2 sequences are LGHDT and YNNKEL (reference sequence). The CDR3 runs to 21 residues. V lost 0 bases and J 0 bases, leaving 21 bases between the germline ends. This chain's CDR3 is CASSQEQYWVDTHSGANVLTF. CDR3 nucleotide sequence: TGTGCCAGCAGCCAAGAACAGTACTGGGTAGACACGCACTCTGGGGCCAACGTCCTGACTTTC.

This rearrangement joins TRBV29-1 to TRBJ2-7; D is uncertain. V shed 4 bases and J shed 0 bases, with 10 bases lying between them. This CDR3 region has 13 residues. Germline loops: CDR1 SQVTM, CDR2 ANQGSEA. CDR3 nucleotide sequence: TGCAGCGTTGTACCCCTTGGCTCCTACGAGCAGTACTTC. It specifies CSVVPLGSYEQYF.

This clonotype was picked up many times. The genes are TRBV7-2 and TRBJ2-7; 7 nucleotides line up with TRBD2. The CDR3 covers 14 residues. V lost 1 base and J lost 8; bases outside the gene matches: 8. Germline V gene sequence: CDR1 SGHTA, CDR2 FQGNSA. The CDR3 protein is CASSLEGTIFKQYF. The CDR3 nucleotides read TGTGCCAGCAGCTTAGAAGGGACTATTTTCAAGCAGTACTTC.

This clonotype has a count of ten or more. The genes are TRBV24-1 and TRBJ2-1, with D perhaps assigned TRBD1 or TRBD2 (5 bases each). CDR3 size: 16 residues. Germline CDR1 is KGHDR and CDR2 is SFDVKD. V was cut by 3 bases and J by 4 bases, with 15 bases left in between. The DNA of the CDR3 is TGTGCCACCAGTGATGGGGGTGGAGCGGAGTACAATGAGCAGTTCTTC. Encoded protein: CATSDGGGAEYNEQFF.

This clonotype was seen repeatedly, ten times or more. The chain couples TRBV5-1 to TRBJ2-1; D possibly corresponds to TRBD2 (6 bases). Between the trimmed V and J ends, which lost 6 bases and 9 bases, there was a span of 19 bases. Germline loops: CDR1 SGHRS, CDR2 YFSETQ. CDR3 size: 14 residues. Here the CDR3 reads CASTERLGRPEQFF. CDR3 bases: TGCGCCAGCACCGAAAGACTAGGCCGGCCTGAGCAGTTCTTC.

CDR3 DNA: TGTGCCAGCATCCCGGACAGGGATGGCTACACCTTC. Its protein product is CASIPDRDGYTF. The V and J genes are TRBV6-1 and TRBJ1-2, with 8 bases identical to TRBD1. Germline V gene sequence: CDR1 MNHNS, CDR2 SASEGT. The CDR3 is 12 amino acids. Germline trimming cut 7 bases from V and 6 bases from J; bases unmatched to any gene: 4.

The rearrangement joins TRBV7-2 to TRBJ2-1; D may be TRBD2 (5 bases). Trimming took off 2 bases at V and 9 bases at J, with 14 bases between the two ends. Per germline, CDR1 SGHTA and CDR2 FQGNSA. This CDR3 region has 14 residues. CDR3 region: CASSLTGITGEQFF. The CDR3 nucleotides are TGTGCCAGCAGCTTAACGGGAATTACGGGTGAGCAGTTCTTC.

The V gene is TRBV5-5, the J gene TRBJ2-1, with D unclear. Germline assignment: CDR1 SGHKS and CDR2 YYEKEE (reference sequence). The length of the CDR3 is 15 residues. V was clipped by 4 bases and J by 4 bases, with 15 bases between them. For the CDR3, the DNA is TGTGCCAGCAGCCTAGACATTCCGTTTTACAATGAGCAGTTCTTC. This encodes CASSLDIPFYNEQFF.

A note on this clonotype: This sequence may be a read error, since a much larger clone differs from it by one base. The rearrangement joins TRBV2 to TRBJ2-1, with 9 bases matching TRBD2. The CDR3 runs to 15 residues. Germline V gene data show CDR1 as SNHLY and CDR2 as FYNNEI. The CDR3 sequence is CASTQGGGGANEQSF. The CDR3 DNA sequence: TGTGCCAGCACCCAAGGGGGCGGGGGGGCCAATGAGCAGTCCTTC.

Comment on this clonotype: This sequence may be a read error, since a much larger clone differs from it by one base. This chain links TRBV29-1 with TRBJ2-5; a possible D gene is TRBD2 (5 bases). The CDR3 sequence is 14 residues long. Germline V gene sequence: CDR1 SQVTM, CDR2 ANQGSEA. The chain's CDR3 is CRGRSSGFQETQYF. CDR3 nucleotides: TGCAGAGGCCGTTCCAGCGGATTCCAAGAGACCCAGTACTTC.

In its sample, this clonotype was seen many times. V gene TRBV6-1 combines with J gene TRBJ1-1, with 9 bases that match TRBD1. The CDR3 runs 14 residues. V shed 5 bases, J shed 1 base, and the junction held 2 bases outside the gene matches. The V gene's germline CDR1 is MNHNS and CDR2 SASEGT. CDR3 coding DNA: TGTGCCAGCAGTCTGGACAGGGGGAACACTGAAGCTTTCTTT. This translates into CASSLDRGNTEAFF.

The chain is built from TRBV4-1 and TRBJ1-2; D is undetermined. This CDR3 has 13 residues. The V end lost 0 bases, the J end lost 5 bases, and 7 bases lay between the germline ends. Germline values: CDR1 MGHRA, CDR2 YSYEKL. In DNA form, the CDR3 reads TGCGCCAGCAGCCAAGATCAAGGTTATGGCTACACCTTC. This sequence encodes CASSQDQGYGYTF.

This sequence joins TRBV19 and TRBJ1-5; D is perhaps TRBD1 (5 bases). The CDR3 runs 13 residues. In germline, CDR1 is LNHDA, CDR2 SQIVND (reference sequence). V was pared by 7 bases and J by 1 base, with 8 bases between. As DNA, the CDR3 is TGTGCCAGTAATAGACAGAGCAATCAGCCCCAGCATTTT. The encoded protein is CASNRQSNQPQHF.

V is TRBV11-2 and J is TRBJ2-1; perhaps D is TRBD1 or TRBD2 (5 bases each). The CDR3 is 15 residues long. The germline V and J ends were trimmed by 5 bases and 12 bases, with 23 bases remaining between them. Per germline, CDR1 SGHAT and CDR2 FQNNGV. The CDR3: CASSGPGPQGEGQFF. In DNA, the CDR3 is TGTGCCAGCAGCGGCCCGGGACCGCAAGGTGAAGGGCAGTTCTTC.

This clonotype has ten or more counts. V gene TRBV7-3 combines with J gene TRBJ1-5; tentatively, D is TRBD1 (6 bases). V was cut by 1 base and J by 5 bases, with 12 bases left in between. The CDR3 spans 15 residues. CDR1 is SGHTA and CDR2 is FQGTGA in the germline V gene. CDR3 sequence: CASSLIGGADQPQHF. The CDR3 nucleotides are TGTGCCAGCAGCTTAATAGGGGGGGCGGATCAGCCCCAGCATTTT.

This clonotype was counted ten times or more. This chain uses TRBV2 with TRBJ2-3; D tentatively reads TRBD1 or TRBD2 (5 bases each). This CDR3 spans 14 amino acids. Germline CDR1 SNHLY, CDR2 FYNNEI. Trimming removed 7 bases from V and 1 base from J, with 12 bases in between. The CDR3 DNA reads TGTGCCAGCAATAACCAGGGAGGCACAGATACGCAGTATTTT. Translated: CASNNQGGTDTQYF.

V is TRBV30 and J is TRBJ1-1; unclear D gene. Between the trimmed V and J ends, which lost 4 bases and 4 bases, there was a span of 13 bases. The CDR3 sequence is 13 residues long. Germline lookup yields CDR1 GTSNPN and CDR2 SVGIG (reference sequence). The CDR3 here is CAWIRPLGTEAFF. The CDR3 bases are TGTGCCTGGATACGCCCTTTGGGCACTGAAGCTTTCTTT.

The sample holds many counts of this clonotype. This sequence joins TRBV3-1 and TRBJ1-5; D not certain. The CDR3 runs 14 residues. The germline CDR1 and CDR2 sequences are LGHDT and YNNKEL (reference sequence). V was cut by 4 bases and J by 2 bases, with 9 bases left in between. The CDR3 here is CASSLRPGNQPQHF. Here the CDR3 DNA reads TGTGCCAGCAGCCTTAGACCGGGCAATCAGCCCCAGCATTTT.

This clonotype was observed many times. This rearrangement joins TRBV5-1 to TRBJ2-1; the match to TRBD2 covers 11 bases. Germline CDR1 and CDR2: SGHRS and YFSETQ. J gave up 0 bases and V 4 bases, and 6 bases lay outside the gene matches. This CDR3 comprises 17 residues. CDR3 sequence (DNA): TGCGCCAGCAGCCCCCGGACTAGCGGGCCCTCCTACAATGAGCAGTTCTTC. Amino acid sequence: CASSPRTSGPSYNEQFF. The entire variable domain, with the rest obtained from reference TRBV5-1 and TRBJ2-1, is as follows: KAGVTQTPRYLIKTRGQQVTLSCSPISGHRSVSWYQQTPGQGLQFLFEYFSETQRNKGNFPGRFSGRQFSNSRSEMNVSTLELGDSALYLCASSPRTSGPSYNEQFFGPGTRLTVL.

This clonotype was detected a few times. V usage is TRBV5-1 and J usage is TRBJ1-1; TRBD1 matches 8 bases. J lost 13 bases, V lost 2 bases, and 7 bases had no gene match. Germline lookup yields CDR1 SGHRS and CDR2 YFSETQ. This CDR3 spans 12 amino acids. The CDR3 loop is CASSLGQGRDFF. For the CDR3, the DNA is TGCGCCAGCAGCTTAGGACAGGGCCGGGATTTCTTT.

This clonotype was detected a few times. CDR3 sequence: CASSATSGRFYNEQFF. The CDR3, as DNA: TGTGCCAGTAGTGCAACTAGCGGGAGGTTCTACAATGAGCAGTTCTTC. The chain employs TRBV19 and TRBJ2-1; 12 positions agree with TRBD2. J was trimmed by 3 bases and V by 5 bases; bases with no gene match: 5. The CDR3 is 16 amino acids. Per the germline V gene, CDR1 is LNHDA and CDR2 is SQIVND (reference sequence).